The rows below give T cell receptor beta chains drawn from one sample of a study of blood T cell repertoires in COVID-19. TCRdb's copy holds only in-frame clones and misses some; the assay was immunoSEQ multiplex PCR. Altogether around 140,000 clones are present, 75% to 90% being singletons, with the ten largest covering more than 15%. Specimen: peripheral blood. These receptors all stem from a man aged 50 or older with active or convalescent COVID-19. Each CDR3 is given with its conserved first and last residue.

CDR3aa	v_gene	j_gene
CASSLGWAGAGELFF	TRBV5-6	TRBJ2-2
CASSSRTGHTEAFF	TRBV5-5	TRBJ1-1
CASSLVRGFVYEQYF	TRBV5-6	TRBJ2-7
CASTRLAALNEQFF	TRBV2	TRBJ2-1
CASSSRQGPYEQYF	TRBV7-2	TRBJ2-7
CAGSNWGLETGPQHF	TRBV6-5	TRBJ1-5
CASSLVSGAYGYTF	TRBV5-1	TRBJ1-2
CAISAGYEKLFF	TRBV10-3	TRBJ1-4
CASRTSLTGLGYTF	TRBV6-1	TRBJ1-2
CAISEGTGGSGANVLTF	TRBV10-3	TRBJ2-6
CASSQDHYTSANEQFF	TRBV4-2	TRBJ2-1
CASSLFDSSYNEQFF	TRBV5-1	TRBJ2-1
CASSSPVLAGSEQFF	TRBV5-1	TRBJ2-1
CASSSQGFHYGYTF	TRBV5-1	TRBJ1-2
CASSHAAGTEYNEQFF	TRBV7-6	TRBJ2-1
CAISHSDTQYF	TRBV10-3	TRBJ2-3
CASKPRGWGPSYNEQFF	TRBV28	TRBJ2-1
CASSLSEGNTEAFF	TRBV27	TRBJ1-1
CAIRGDSPNQPQHF	TRBV10-3	TRBJ1-5
CSVRPTGATYEQYF	TRBV29-1	TRBJ2-7
CARPKPDSRGAGGYTF	TRBV12-1	TRBJ1-2
CASKTNAGDQETQYF	TRBV27	TRBJ2-5
CASSLKSSGGGDTQYF	TRBV11-2	TRBJ2-3
CASSPGTSWFETQYF	TRBV4-3	TRBJ2-5
CASSRAASGRGETQYF	TRBV11-2	TRBJ2-5
CASPGGPPGDREIGELFF	TRBV7-9	TRBJ2-2
CASSQVLDTQYF	TRBV3-1/TRBV3-2	TRBJ2-3
CASSHPKGAEAFF	TRBV3-1/TRBV3-2	TRBJ1-1
CASSYSAGDTDTQYF	TRBV6-2/TRBV6-3	TRBJ2-3
CASSLYGQGASGTQYF	TRBV28	TRBJ2-5
CSVGRDRGPNYGYTF	TRBV29-1	TRBJ1-2
CASSPLGANNEKLFF	TRBV18	TRBJ1-4
CASNSRDTEAFF	TRBV28	TRBJ1-1
CASKDRDRGFYEQYF	TRBV5-1	TRBJ2-7
CASSYSGSVSTDTQYF	TRBV6-6	TRBJ2-3
CASSIGQGGNQPQHF	TRBV19	TRBJ1-5
CASSRHRGGNTEAFF	TRBV28	TRBJ1-1
CASSRLRVGYEQYF	TRBV2	TRBJ2-7
CASSPGTSVYEQFF	TRBV18	TRBJ2-1
CSVEPRQGPGETQYF	TRBV29-1	TRBJ2-5
CASSQDREMNTEAFF	TRBV4-1	TRBJ1-1
CASSSAGGATNYGYTF	TRBV7-8	TRBJ1-2
CASRGQGAGSGYTF	TRBV6-5	TRBJ1-2
CASSPDRGINQPQHF	TRBV7-9	TRBJ1-5
CASSLPHLYGPQGEQYF	TRBV28	TRBJ2-7
CASSGFRATGELFF	TRBV7-2	TRBJ2-2
CASSVDINQLAGGPGTGELFF	TRBV9	TRBJ2-2
CASSITGTEETQYF	TRBV19	TRBJ2-5
CAISATGTGDGETQYF	TRBV10-3	TRBJ2-5